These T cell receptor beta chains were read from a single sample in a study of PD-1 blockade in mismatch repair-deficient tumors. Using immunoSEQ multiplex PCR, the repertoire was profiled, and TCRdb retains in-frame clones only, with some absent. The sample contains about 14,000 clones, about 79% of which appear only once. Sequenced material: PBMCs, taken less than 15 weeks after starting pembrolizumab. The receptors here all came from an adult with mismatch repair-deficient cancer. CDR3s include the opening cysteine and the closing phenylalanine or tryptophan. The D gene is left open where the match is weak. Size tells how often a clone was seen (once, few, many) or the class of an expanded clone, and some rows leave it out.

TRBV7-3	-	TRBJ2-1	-	CASSLMRLSGQHNEQFF	TGTGCCAGCAGCTTAATGAGGCTTTCTGGACAGCACAATGAGCAGTTCTTC
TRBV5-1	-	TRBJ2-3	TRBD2	CASSSLAGVTDTQYF	TGCGCCAGCAGCTCATTAGCGGGAGTAACAGATACGCAGTATTTT
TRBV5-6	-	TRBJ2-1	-	CASSFDTLNEQFF	TGTGCCAGCAGCTTCGACACCCTCAATGAGCAGTTCTTC
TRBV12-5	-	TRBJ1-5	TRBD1	CASGLSRGLQPQHF	TGTGCTAGTGGTTTGTCCAGGGGGCTTCAGCCCCAGCATTTT
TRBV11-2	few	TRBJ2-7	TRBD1	CASSLDPGQGVEQYF	TGTGCCAGCAGCTTAGATCCGGGACAGGGTGTCGAGCAGTACTTC
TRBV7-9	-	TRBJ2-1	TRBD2	CASSFPGGTSPNEQFF	TGTGCCAGCAGCTTCCCAGGAGGGACTAGCCCCAATGAGCAGTTCTTC
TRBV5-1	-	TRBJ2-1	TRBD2	CASSLLAGSSYNEQFF	TGCGCCAGCAGCTTATTAGCGGGAAGCTCCTACAATGAGCAGTTCTTC
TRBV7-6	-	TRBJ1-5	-	CASSLGGTDQPQHF	TGTGCCAGCAGCTTGGGAGGGACGGACCAGCCCCAGCATTTT
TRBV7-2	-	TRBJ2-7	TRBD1	CASSPRPGQGNEQYF	TGTGCCAGCAGCCCACGACCGGGACAGGGAAACGAGCAGTACTTC
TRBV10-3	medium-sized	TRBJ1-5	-	CAISTGPDSNQPQHF	TGTGCCATCAGTACAGGCCCGGATAGCAATCAGCCCCAGCATTTT
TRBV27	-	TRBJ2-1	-	CASSLSGVDEQFF	TGTGCCAGCAGTTTATCAGGGGTCGATGAGCAGTTCTTC
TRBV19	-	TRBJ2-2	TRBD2	CASSLLTSAGTGELFF	TGTGCCAGTAGTCTCCTGACTAGCGCCGGCACCGGGGAGCTGTTTTTT
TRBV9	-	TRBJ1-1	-	CASSVRGEGTEAFF	TGTGCCAGCAGCGTAAGGGGGGAGGGTACTGAAGCTTTCTTT
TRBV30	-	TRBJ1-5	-	CAWSVQSNQPQHF	TGTGCCTGGAGTGTACAAAGCAATCAGCCCCAGCATTTT
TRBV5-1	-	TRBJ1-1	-	CASSLGAQDTEAFF	TGCGCCAGCAGCTTGGGGGCTCAGGACACTGAAGCTTTCTTT
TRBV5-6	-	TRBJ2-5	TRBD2	CASSGQRGETQYF	TGTGCCAGCAGCGGGCAGCGGGGGGAGACCCAGTACTTC
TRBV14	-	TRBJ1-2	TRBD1	CASSLYRTGGPYGYTF	TGTGCCAGCAGCCTCTATCGGACAGGGGGTCCTTATGGCTACACCTTC
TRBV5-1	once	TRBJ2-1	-	CASADAGTRYEQFF	TGCGCCAGCGCGGACGCGGGGACGAGGTATGAGCAGTTCTTC
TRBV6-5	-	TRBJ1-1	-	CASSYSGREAFF	TGTGCCAGCAGTTACTCTGGCAGGGAAGCTTTCTTT
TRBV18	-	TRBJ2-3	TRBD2	CASSAASGRDTQYF	TGTGCCAGCTCAGCGGCTAGCGGGAGGGATACGCAGTATTTT
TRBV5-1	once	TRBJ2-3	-	CASRGSSGTDTQYF	TGCGCCAGCAGAGGATCTAGCGGCACAGATACGCAGTATTTT
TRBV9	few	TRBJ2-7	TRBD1	CASSATPGQTGEQYF	TGTGCCAGCAGCGCCACCCCGGGACAGACGGGCGAGCAGTACTTC
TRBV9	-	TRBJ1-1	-	CASNTGFANTEAFF	TGTGCCAGCAACACCGGGTTTGCGAACACTGAAGCTTTCTTT
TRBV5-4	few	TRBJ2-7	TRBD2	CASSSPREEGYEQYF	TGTGCCAGCAGCTCCCCACGGGAGGAAGGGTACGAGCAGTACTTC
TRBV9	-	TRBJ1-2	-	CASSLSGGGYYGYTF	TGTGCCAGCAGCCTCAGTGGCGGAGGGTACTATGGCTACACCTTC
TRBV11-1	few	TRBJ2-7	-	CASSLRDGGYEQYF	TGTGCCAGCAGCCTCCGGGATGGCGGCTACGAGCAGTACTTC
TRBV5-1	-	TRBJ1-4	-	CASSLGGPEGEKLFF	TGCGCCAGCAGCTTGGGGGGCCCGGAGGGTGAAAAACTGTTTTTT
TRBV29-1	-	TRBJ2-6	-	CSVDETSGANVLTF	TGCAGCGTTGACGAGACTTCTGGGGCCAACGTCCTGACTTTC
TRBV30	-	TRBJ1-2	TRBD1	CAWNPRDRFSYGYTF	TGTGCCTGGAATCCCAGGGACAGATTTTCATATGGCTACACCTTC
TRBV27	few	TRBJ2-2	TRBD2	CASSFLAGGGSTGELFF	TGTGCCAGCAGTTTTCTAGCGGGAGGAGGGTCCACCGGGGAGCTGTTTTTT
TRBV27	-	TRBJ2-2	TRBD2	CASSPWGLGLNTGELFF	TGTGCCAGCAGTCCCTGGGGACTAGGACTTAACACCGGGGAGCTGTTTTTT
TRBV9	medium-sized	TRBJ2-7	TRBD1	CASSVGAGTGLIEQYF	TGTGCCAGCAGCGTAGGAGCAGGGACAGGGTTAATCGAGCAGTACTTC
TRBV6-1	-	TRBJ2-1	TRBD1	CASSEADRGQFF	TGTGCCAGCAGTGAGGCTGACAGGGGACAGTTCTTC
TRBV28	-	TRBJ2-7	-	CASSSDRSRVLAEYEQYF	TGTGCCAGCAGTTCCGACAGGAGCCGAGTGCTAGCGGAATACGAGCAGTACTTC
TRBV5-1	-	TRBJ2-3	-	CASSLLGRYTDTQYF	TGCGCCAGCAGCTTGCTGGGGCGATACACAGATACGCAGTATTTT
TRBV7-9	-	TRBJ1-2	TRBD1	CASNRDREDGYTF	TGTGCCAGTAACCGGGACAGGGAAGATGGCTACACCTTC
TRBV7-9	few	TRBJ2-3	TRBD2	CASSSKLAGDSTDTQYF	TGTGCCAGCAGCTCTAAACTAGCGGGAGATAGCACAGATACGCAGTATTTT
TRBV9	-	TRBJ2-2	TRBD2	CASSPNAGEITGELFF	TGTGCCAGCAGCCCAAATGCGGGAGAAATAACCGGGGAGCTGTTTTTT
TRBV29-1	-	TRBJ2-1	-	CSVEERAEGTEQFF	TGCAGCGTTGAAGAGCGGGCCGAAGGCACTGAGCAGTTCTTC
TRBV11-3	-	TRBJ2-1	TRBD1	CASSSPNRGNEQFF	TGTGCCAGCAGCTCCCCGAACAGGGGCAATGAGCAGTTCTTC
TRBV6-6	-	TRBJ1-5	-	CAIQDRMNQPQHF	TGTGCCATCCAGGACAGAATGAATCAGCCCCAGCATTTT
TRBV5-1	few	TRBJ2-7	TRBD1	CASSQIPGQGAREQYF	TGCGCCAGCAGCCAGATTCCGGGACAGGGGGCGCGCGAGCAGTACTTC
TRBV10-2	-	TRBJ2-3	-	CASGGGGRDSDTQYF	TGCGCCAGCGGGGGAGGGGGGCGTGATTCAGATACGCAGTATTTT
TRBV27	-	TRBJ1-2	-	CASSLYRASNYGYTF	TGTGCCAGCAGTTTATACAGGGCCAGTAATTATGGCTACACCTTC
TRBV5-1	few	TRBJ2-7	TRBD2	CASSLVSSGNYEQYF	TGCGCCAGCAGCTTGGTCTCTAGCGGTAACTACGAGCAGTACTTC
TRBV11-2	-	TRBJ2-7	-	CASSRLGGEGYEQYF	TGTGCCAGCAGCCGCCTCGGGGGAGAAGGCTACGAGCAGTACTTC
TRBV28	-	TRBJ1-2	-	CASRMQVNYGYTF	TGTGCCAGCAGAATGCAGGTGAACTATGGCTACACCTTC
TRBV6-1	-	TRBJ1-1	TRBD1	CASSEDGTGVPTEAFF	TGTGCCAGCAGTGAAGACGGGACAGGGGTACCCACTGAAGCTTTCTTT
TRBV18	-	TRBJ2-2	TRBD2	CASSPLAGGNTGELFF	TGTGCCAGCTCACCACTCGCGGGAGGGAACACCGGGGAGCTGTTTTTT
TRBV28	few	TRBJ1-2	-	CASSFPQWRVGYGYTF	TGTGCCAGCAGTTTCCCCCAATGGAGGGTAGGCTATGGCTACACCTTC